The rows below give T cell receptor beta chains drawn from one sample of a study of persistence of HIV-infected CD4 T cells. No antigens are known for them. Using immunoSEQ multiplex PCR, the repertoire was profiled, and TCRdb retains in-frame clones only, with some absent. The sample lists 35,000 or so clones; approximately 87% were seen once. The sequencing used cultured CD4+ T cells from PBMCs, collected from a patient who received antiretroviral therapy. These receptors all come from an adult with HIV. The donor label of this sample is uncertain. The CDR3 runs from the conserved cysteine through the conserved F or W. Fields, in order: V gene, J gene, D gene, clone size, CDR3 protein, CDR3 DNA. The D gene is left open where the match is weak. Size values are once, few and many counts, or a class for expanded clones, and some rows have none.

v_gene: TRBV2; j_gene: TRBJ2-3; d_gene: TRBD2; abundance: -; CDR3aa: CASSGLAGGADTQYF; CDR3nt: TGTGCCAGCAGTGGCTTAGCGGGGGGGGCAGATACGCAGTATTTT
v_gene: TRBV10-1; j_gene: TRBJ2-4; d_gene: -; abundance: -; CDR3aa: CASSAGDLAKNIQYF; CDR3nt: TGCGCCAGCAGCGCAGGGGATCTAGCCAAAAACATTCAGTACTTC
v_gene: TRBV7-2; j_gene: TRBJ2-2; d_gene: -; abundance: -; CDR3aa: CASSLGGGAAGELFF; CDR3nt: TGTGCCAGCAGCTTAGGAGGGGGGGCAGCCGGGGAGCTGTTTTTT
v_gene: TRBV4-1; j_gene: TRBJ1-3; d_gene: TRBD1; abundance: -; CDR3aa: CASSQEFLDRGRAGNTIYF; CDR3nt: TGCGCCAGCAGCCAAGAGTTCCTTGACAGGGGAAGGGCTGGAAACACCATATATTTT
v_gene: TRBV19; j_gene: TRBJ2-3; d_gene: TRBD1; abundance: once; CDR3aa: CASSIRTGGADTQYF; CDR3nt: TGTGCCAGTAGTATCCGGACAGGGGGCGCAGATACGCAGTATTTT
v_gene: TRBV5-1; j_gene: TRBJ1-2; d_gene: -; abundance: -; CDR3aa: CASSRQDGYGYTF; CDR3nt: TGCGCCAGCAGCCGACAGGACGGCTATGGCTACACCTTC
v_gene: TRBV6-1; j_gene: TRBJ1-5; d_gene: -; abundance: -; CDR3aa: CASSDGPWGNQPQHF; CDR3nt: TGTGCCAGCAGTGATGGCCCCTGGGGCAATCAGCCCCAGCATTTT
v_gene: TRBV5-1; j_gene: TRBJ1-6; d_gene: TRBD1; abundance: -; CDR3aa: CASSSSAGTGANSPLHF; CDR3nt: TGCGCCAGCAGCTCATCCGCCGGGACAGGGGCTAATTCACCCCTCCACTTT
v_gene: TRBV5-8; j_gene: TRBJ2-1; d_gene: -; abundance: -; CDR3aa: CASSPGGIDNEQFF; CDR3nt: TGTGCCAGCAGCCCAGGGGGGATTGACAATGAGCAGTTCTTC
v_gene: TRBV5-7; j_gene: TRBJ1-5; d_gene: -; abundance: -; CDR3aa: CASSFRRIDQPQHF; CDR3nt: TGTGCCAGCAGCTTCAGACGAATCGATCAGCCCCAGCATTTT
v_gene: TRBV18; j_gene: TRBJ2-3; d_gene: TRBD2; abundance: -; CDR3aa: CASSPLLAGANTDTQYF; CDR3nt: TGTGCCAGCTCACCGTTACTAGCGGGGGCCAATACAGATACGCAGTATTTT
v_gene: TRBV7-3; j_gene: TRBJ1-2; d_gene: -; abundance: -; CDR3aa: CASSLTRDKSNGYTF; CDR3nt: TGTGCCAGCAGCTTAACTCGGGACAAGTCAAATGGCTACACCTTC
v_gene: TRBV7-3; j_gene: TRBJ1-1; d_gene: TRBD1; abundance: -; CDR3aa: CASSPLGQGVGRNTEAFF; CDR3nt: TGTGCCAGCAGCCCCCTTGGACAGGGGGTAGGTAGAAACACTGAAGCTTTCTTT
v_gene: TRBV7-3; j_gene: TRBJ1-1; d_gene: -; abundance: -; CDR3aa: CASSSGFNTEAFF; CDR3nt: TGTGCCAGCAGCTCGGGGTTTAACACTGAAGCTTTCTTT
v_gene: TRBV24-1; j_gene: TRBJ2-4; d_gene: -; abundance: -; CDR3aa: CATSLQVLAKNIQYF; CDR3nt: TGTGCCACCAGTCTTCAGGTTTTGGCCAAAAACATTCAGTACTTC
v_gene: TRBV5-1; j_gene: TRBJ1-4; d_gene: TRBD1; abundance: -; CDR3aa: CASSLGGTATNEKLFF; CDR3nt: TGCGCCAGCAGCTTGGGGGGGACAGCAACTAATGAAAAACTGTTTTTT
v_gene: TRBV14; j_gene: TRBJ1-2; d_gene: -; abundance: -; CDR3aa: CASSQDRSGYTF; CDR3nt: TGTGCCAGCAGCCAAGATAGGAGTGGCTACACCTTC
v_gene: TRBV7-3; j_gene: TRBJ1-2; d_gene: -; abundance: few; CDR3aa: CASSLRGAPWGYTF; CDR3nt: TGTGCCAGCAGCTTAAGAGGGGCCCCCTGGGGCTACACCTTC
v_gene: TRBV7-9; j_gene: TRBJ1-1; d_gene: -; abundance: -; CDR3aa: CASSLTGDTEAFF; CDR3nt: TGTGCCAGCAGCTTAACCGGCGACACTGAAGCTTTCTTT
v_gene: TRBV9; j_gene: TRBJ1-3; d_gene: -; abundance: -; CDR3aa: CASSVAGGGLSGNTIYF; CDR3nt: TGTGCCAGCAGCGTAGCGGGCGGAGGCCTCTCTGGAAACACCATATATTTT
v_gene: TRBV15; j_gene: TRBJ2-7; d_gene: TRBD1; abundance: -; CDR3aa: CATSRGGQGLEQYF; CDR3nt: TGTGCCACCAGCAGAGGCGGACAGGGCCTAGAGCAGTACTTC
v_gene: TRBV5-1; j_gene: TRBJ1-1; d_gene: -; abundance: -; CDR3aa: CASSLRSMNTEAFF; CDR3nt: TGCGCCAGCAGCTTGAGAAGCATGAACACTGAAGCTTTCTTT
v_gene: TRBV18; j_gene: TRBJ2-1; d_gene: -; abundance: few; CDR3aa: CASSPRLASEDEQFF; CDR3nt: TGTGCCAGCTCACCACGCTTAGCTAGCGAGGATGAGCAGTTCTTC
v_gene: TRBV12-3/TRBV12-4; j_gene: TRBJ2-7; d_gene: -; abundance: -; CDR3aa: CASSLSGHEQYF; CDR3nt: TGTGCCAGCAGTTTATCCGGCCACGAGCAGTACTTC
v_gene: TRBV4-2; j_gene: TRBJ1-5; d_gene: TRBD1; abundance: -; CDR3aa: CASSQGGQYSNQPQHF; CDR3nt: TGTGCCAGCAGCCAAGGGGGACAGTATAGCAATCAGCCCCAGCATTTT
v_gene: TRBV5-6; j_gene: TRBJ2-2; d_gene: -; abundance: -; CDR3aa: CARGRYTGELFF; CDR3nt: TGTGCCAGGGGCAGGTACACCGGGGAGCTGTTTTTT
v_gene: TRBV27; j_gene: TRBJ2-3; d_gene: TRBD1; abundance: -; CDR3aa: CASSLSGTGTDTQYF; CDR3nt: TGTGCCAGCAGTCTCTCCGGGACAGGAACAGATACGCAGTATTTT
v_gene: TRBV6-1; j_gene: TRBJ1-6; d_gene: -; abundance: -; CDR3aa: CASSEGGAYNSPLHF; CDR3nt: TGTGCCAGCAGTGAAGGCGGGGCCTATAATTCACCCCTCCACTTT
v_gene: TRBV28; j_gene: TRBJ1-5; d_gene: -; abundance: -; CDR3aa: CASSTPGRERYNQPQHF; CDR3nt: TGTGCCAGCAGTACCCCAGGCAGGGAGAGGTACAATCAGCCCCAGCATTTT
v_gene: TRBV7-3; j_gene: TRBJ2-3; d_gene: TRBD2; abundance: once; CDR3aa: CASSLMTGGENTDTQYF; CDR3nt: TGTGCCAGCAGCTTAATGACCGGGGGGGAAAACACAGATACGCAGTATTTT
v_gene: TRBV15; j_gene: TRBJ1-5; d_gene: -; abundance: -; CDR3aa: CATSRDGGYDNQPQHF; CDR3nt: TGTGCCACCAGCAGAGATGGGGGATACGACAATCAGCCCCAGCATTTT
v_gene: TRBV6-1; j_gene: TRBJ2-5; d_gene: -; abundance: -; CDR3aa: CASSERKSVAVQETQYF; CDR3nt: TGTGCCAGCAGTGAAAGGAAGAGTGTGGCGGTCCAAGAGACCCAGTACTTC
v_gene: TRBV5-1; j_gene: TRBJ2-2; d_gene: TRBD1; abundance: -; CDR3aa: CASSFAGQGAGELFF; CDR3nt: TGCGCCAGCAGCTTTGCAGGACAGGGTGCCGGGGAGCTGTTTTTT
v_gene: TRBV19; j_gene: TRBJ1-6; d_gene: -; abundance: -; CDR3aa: CASKESSYNSPLHF; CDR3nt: TGTGCCAGTAAAGAGAGCTCCTATAATTCACCCCTCCACTTT
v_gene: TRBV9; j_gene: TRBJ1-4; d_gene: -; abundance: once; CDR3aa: CASSVGHAPGNEKLFF; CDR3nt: TGTGCCAGCAGCGTAGGTCACGCGCCTGGTAATGAAAAACTGTTTTTT
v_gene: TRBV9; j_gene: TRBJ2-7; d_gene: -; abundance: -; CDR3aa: CASSVSGESSYEQYF; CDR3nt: TGTGCCAGCAGCGTATCGGGGGAGAGCTCCTACGAGCAGTACTTC
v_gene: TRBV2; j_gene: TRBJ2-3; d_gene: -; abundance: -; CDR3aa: CASNRSPSTDTQYF; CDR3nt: TGTGCCAGCAACAGGAGTCCTAGCACAGATACGCAGTATTTT
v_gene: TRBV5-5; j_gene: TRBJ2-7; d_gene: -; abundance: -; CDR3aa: CASSFQGYEQYF; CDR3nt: TGTGCCAGCAGCTTTCAGGGATACGAGCAGTACTTC
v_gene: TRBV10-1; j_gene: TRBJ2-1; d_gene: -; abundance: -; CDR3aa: CASSESAGEQFF; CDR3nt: TGCGCCAGCAGTGAGTCAGCTGGGGAGCAGTTCTTC
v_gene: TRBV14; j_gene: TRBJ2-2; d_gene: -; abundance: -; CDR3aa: CASSPDQPGELFF; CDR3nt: TGTGCCAGCAGCCCAGACCAGCCCGGGGAGCTGTTTTTT
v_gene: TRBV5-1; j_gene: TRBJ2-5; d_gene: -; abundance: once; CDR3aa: CASSLTPTGGTQYF; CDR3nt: TGCGCCAGCAGCTTGACGCCGACGGGCGGGACCCAGTACTTC
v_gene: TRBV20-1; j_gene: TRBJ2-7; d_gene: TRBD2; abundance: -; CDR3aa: CSASGLAGGLYEQYF; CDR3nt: TGCAGTGCTAGTGGACTAGCGGGGGGGCTGTACGAGCAGTACTTC
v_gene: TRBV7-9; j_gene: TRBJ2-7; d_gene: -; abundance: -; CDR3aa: CASSRAYEQYF; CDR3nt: TGTGCCAGCAGCCGGGCCTACGAGCAGTACTTC